Following are 3 T cell receptor beta chains from one sample sequenced in a study of T cell changes during pregnancy in multiple sclerosis. Assay: immunoSEQ multiplex PCR; the TCRdb copy retains only in-frame clones and omits some. The table shows 45,000 to 60,000 clones, with around nine tenths occurring only once. The material sequenced was CD4+ T cells from peripheral blood mononuclear cells, taken before pregnancy. The receptors derive from a female donor with multiple sclerosis, enrolled in a pregnancy study.

This chain links TRBV11-1 with TRBJ1-2; no clear D. Germline CDR1 reads SGHAT; CDR2 reads FQDESV (reference sequence). V lost 5 bases to trimming and J lost 5 bases, with 9 bases between them. The CDR3 has 12 amino acids. The CDR3 loop is CASSERIYGYTF. The CDR3 DNA reads as TGTGCCAGCAGCGAGAGGATATATGGCTACACCTTC.

The chain recombines TRBV30 with TRBJ2-5; D might be TRBD1 (10 bases). CDR1 GTSNPN and CDR2 SVGIG come from the germline V gene (reference sequence). Trimming left V 5 bases short and J 6 bases short, with 19 bases between. This CDR3 has 14 amino acids. As DNA, the CDR3 is TGTGCCTGGGGGACAGGGGCGGGGGGGAAGACCCAGTACTTC. It translates to CAWGTGAGGKTQYF. Combining the CDR3 with reference TRBV30 and TRBJ2-5 gives the whole variable domain SQTIHQWPATLVQPVGSPLSLECTVEGTSNPNLYWYRQAAGRGLQLLFYSVGIGQISSEVPQNLSASRPQDRQFILSSKKLLLSDSGFYLCAWGTGAGGKTQYFGPGTRLLVL.

The chain employs TRBV19 and TRBJ2-5; the match to TRBD2 covers 9 bases. The V gene end was trimmed by 5 bases and the J gene end by 4 bases; junction bases not matched to a gene: 5. Germline V lookup: CDR1 LNHDA, CDR2 SQIVND (reference sequence). The CDR3 runs 14 residues. The CDR3 region has the DNA TGTGCCAGTAGTGCGGGAGGGCCATTAGAGACCCAGTACTTC. Encoded protein: CASSAGGPLETQYF.